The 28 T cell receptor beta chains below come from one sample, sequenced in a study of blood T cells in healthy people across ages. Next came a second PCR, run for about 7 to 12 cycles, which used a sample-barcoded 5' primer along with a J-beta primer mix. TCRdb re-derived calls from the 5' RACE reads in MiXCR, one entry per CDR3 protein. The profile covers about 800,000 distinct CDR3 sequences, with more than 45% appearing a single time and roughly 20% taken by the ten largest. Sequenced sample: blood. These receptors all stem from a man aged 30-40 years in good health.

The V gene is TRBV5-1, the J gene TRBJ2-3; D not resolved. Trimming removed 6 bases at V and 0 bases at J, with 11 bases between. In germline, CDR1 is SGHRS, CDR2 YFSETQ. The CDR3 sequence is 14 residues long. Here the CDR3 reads CASKGPISTDTQYF. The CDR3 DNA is TGCGCCAGCAAAGGCCCCATTAGCACAGATACGCAGTATTTT.

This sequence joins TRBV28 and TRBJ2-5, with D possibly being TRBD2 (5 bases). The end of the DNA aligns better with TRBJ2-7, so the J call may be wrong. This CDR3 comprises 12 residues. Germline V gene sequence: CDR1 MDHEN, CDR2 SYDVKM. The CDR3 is CASAGPLYEQYF. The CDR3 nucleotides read TGTGCCAGCGCGGGTCCCTTATACGAGCAGTACTTC.

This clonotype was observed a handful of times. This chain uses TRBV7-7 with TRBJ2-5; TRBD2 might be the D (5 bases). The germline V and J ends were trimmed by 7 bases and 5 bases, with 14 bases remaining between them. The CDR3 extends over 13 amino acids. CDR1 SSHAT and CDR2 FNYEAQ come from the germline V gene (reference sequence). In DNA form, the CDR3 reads TGTGCCAGCACACCGGGGAGTCGCGAGACCCAGTACTTC. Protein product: CASTPGSRETQYF.

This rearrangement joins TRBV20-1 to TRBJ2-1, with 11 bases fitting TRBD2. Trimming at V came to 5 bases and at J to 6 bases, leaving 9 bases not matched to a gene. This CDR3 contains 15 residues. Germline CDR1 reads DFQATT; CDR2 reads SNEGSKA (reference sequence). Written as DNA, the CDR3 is TGCAGTGCTTTCGCTGCTAGCGGGAGGCTCAATGAGCAGTTCTTC. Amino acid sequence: CSAFAASGRLNEQFF.

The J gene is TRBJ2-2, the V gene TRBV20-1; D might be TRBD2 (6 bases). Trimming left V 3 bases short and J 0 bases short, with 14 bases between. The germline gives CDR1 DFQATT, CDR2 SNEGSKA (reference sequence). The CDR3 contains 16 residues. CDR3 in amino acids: CSARGSRGSNTGELFF. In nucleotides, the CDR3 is TGCAGTGCTAGGGGCTCCCGGGGGTCGAACACCGGGGAGCTGTTTTTT.

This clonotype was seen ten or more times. The CDR3 coding sequence is TGTGCCAGCAGCAAAGCGGGAGGGAAGTACGAGCAGTACTTC. Amino acid sequence: CASSKAGGKYEQYF. The chain links TRBV21-1 to TRBJ2-7; the table's TRBD2 call for D was not verified on the DNA. TRBV21-1 constitutes a pseudogene. This CDR3 region has 14 residues.

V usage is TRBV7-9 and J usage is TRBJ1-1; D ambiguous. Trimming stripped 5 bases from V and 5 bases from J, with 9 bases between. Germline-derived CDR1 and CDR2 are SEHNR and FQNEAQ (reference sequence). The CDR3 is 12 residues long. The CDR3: CASSPERTEAFF. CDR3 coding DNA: TGTGCCAGCAGCCCCGAAAGGACTGAAGCTTTCTTT.

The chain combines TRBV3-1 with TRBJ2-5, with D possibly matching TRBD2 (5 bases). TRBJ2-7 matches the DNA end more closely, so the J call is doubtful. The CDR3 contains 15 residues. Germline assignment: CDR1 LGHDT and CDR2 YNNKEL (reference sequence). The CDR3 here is CASGGVTSLAYEQYF. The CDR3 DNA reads TGTGCCAGCGGAGGAGTAACTTCCCTGGCCTACGAGCAGTACTTC.

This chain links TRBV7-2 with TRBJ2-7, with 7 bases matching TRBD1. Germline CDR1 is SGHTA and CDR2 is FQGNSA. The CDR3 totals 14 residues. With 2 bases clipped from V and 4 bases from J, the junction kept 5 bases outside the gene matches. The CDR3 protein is CASSLTGTDYEQYF. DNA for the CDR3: TGTGCCAGCAGCTTAACCGGGACAGATTACGAGCAGTACTTC.

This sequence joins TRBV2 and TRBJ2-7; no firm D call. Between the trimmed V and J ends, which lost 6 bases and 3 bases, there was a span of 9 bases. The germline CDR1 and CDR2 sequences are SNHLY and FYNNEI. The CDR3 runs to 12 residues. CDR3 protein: CASRGDNYEQYF. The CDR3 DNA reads TGTGCCAGCAGGGGTGACAACTACGAGCAGTACTTC.

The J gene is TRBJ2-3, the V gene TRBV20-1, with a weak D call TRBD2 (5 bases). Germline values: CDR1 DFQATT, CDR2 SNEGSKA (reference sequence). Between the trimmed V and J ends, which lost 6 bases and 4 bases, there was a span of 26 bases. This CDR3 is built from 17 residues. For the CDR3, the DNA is TGCAGTGCATCGTCCCCCCAACTAGATATCGGCGCAGATACGCAGTATTTT. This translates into CSASSPQLDIGADTQYF.

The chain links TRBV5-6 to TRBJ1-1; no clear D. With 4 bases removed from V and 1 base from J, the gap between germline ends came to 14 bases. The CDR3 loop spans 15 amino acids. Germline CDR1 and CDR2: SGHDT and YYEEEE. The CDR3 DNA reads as TGTGCCAGCAGCCCGGTACAGTTACCGAACACTGAAGCTTTCTTT. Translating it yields CASSPVQLPNTEAFF.

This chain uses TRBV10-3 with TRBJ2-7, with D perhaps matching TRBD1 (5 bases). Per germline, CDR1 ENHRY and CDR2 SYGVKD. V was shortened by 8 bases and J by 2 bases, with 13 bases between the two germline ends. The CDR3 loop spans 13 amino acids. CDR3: CAISVQGTYEQYF. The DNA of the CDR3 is TGTGCCATCTCCGTCCAGGGAACCTACGAGCAGTACTTC.

The CDR3 DNA reads TGCAGCCTCCGTACGGGGGAGTTTGAGTACGAGCAGTACTTC. It specifies CSLRTGEFEYEQYF. The chain uses TRBV29-1 and TRBJ2-7, with D tentatively TRBD2 (6 bases). CDR3 length: 14 residues. Between the trimmed V and J ends, which lost 8 bases and 4 bases, there was a span of 21 bases. Germline V gene data show CDR1 as SQVTM and CDR2 as ANQGSEA.

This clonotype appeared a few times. This chain's CDR3 is CASRIIQETQYF. CDR3 in DNA: TGTGCCAGCAGGATTATCCAAGAGACCCAGTACTTC. This sequence joins TRBV2 and TRBJ2-5; D unclear. CDR3 size: 12 residues. The germline CDR1 and CDR2 sequences are SNHLY and FYNNEI. V lost 6 bases and J 1 base, leaving 6 bases between the germline ends.

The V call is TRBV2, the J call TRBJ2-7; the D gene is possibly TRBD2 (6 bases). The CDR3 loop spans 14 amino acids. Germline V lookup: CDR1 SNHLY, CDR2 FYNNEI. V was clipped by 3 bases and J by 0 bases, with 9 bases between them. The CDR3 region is CASSELASSYEQYF. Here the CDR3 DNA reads TGTGCCAGCAGTGAGCTAGCGAGCTCCTACGAGCAGTACTTC. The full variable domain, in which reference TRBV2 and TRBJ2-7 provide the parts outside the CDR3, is EPEVTQTPSHQVTQMGQEVILRCVPISNHLYFYWYRQILGQKVEFLVSFYNNEISEKSEIFDDQFSVERPDGSNFTLKIRSTKLEDSAMYFCASSELASSYEQYFGPGTRLTVT.

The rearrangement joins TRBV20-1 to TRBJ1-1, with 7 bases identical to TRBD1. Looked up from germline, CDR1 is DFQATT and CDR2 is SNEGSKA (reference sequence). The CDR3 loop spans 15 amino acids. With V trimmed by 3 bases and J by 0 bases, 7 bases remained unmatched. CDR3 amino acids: CSASRVDRVNTEAFF. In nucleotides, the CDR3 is TGCAGTGCTAGTCGTGTAGACAGGGTGAACACTGAAGCTTTCTTT.

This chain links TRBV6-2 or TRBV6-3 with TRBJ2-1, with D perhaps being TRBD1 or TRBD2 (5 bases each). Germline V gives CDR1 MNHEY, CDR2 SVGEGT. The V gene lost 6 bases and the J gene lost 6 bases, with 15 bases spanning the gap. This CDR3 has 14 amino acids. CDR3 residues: CASSPGPTLNEQFF. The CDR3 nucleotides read TGTGCCAGCAGCCCGGGACCGACCCTCAATGAGCAGTTCTTC.

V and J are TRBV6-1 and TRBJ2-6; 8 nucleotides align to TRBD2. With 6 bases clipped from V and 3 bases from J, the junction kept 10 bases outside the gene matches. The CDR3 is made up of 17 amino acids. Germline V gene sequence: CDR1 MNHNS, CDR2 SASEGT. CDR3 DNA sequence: TGTGCCAGCAGGACGGGGGGGACCCTCGGTGGGGCCAACGTCCTGACTTTC. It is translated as CASRTGGTLGGANVLTF.

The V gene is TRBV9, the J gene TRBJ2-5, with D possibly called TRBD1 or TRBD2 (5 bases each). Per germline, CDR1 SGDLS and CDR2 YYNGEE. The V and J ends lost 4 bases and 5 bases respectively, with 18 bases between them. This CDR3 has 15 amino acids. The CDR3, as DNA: TGTGCCAGCAGCACCGGGACCAACGCGAGGGAGACCCAGTACTTC. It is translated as CASSTGTNARETQYF.

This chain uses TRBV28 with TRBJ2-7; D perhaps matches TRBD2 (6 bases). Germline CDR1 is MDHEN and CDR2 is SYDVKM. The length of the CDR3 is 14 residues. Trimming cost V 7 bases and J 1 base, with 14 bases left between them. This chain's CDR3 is CASIPSGTSYEQYF. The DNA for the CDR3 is TGTGCCAGCATCCCTAGTGGGACTTCCTACGAGCAGTACTTC.

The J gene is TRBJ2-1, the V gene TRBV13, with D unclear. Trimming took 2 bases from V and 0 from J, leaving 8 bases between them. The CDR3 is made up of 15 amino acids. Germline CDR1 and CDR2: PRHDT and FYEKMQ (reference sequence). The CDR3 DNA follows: TGTGCCAGCAGCTTAAACGCTGGCTCCTACAATGAGCAGTTCTTC. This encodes CASSLNAGSYNEQFF.

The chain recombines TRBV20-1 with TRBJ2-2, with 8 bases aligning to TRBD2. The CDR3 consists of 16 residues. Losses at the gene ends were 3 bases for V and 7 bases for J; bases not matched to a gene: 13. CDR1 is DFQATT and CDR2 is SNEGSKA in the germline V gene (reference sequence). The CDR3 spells CSARGFSGKASGELFF. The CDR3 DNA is TGCAGTGCTAGGGGCTTTAGCGGGAAGGCCAGCGGGGAGCTGTTTTTT.

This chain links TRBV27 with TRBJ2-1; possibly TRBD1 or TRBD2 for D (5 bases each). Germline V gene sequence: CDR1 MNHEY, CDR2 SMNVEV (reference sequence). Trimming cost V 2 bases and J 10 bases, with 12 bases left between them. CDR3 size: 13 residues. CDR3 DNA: TGTGCCAGCAGTTTAGGTGGGACGGTCGAGCAGTTCTTC. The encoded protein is CASSLGGTVEQFF.

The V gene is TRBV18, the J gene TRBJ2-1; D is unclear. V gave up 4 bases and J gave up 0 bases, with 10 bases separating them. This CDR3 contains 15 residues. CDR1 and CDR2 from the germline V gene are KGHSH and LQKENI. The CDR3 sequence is CASSRRTSSYNEQFF. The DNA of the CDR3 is TGTGCCAGCTCACGGCGGACGAGCTCCTACAATGAGCAGTTCTTC.

The chain's CDR3 is CAISEAGKDYGYTF. CDR3 in DNA: TGTGCCATCAGTGAGGCAGGCAAGGACTATGGCTACACCTTC. J is TRBJ1-2 and V is TRBV10-3; D is ambiguous. Germline V gives CDR1 ENHRY, CDR2 SYGVKD. This CDR3 has 14 amino acids. The V and J ends lost 2 bases and 3 bases respectively, with 10 bases between them.

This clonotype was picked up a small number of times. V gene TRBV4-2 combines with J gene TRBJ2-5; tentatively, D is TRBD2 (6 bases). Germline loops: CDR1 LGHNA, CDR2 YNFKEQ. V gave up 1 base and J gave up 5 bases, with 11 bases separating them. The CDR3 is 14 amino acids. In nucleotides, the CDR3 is TGTGCCAGCAGCCAAGGCCGCCGGGAGGAGACCCAGTACTTC. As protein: CASSQGRREETQYF.

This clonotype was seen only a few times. The CDR3 nucleotides are TGTGCCAGCAGCTTAGGCCCGCCCGGGACAGGGACCTACGAGCAGTACTTC. It is translated as CASSLGPPGTGTYEQYF. The V gene is TRBV7-2, the J gene TRBJ2-7; 9 bases are a match to TRBD1. This CDR3 has 17 residues. Unmatched junction bases numbered 9, after V lost 1 base and J lost 2 bases. The germline V gene has CDR1 SGHTA and CDR2 FQGNSA.